This TCR beta chain comes out of a study of T cells after yellow fever vaccination. A single record per CDR3 protein comes from TCRdb applying MiXCR to the 5' RACE reads. The data contain over 300,000 distinct CDR3 sequences, around 3.6% of them singletons. Many counts were recorded for this clonotype. The material sequenced was PBMCs, taken on the day of the yellow fever booster vaccination. The sequence was collected from a young man who received the YFV17D yellow fever vaccine.

CDR3 protein: CASSSGGNTQYF. The DNA for the CDR3 is TGTGCCAGCAGCTCGGGAGGGAATACGCAGTATTTT. J is TRBJ2-3 and V is TRBV9; 8 positions agree with TRBD2. With 4 bases clipped from V and 7 bases from J, the junction kept 2 bases outside the gene matches. CDR3 length: 12 residues. Germline V CDR1 and CDR2: SGDLS, YYNGEE.